The T cell receptor beta chain under discussion was sequenced for a study of blood T cell repertoires in COVID-19. In the study overall: COVID-19 samples collected from the United States, Italy and Spain covered acute and convalescent phases. Sources were T cells, B-cell-depleted T cells, or PBMCs; the material itself was cDNA or gDNA.

V dropped 0 bases and J dropped 4 bases, with 6 bases sitting between them. Germline CDR1 is LNHDA and CDR2 is SQIVND (reference sequence). The CDR3 extends over 13 amino acids. Under the authors' procedure: The authors estimated nucleated cell counts from reference gene primer amplification. Sequencing was performed with immunoSEQ multiplex PCR; in TCRdb, only in-frame clones are kept and a portion is missing. V, J and clone size derive from that table, while D and trimming were established from the DNA sequence. The sample lists 160,000 or so clones, about 81% occurring once. This chain links TRBV19 with TRBJ1-1, with unresolved D. Sequences were obtained from peripheral blood. This clonotype was sampled from a human donor in a cohort sampled during active COVID-19. CDR3 sequence reads: CASSIDQATEAFF. The CDR3 DNA reads TGTGCCAGTAGTATAGACCAAGCCACTGAAGCTTTCTTT.